The following is a TCR beta chain sequence with its context. The data derive from a study of T cell responses to AZD1222 COVID-19 vaccine. Clones were read by immunoSEQ multiplex PCR, and TCRdb kept only the in-frame ones, dropping some. This table has 97,000 or so clones, roughly 80% appearing once. Between the trimmed V and J ends, which lost 5 bases and 0 bases, there was a span of 10 bases. The CDR3 runs to 15 residues. Germline assignment: CDR1 SGHVS and CDR2 FNYEAQ. The chain has TRBV7-6 and TRBJ1-4; no firm D call. The clonotype was recovered from an adult in good health. Material: peripheral blood, obtained on day 0 of AZD1222 vaccination. CDR3 DNA: TGTGCCAGCAGCCCCAACACAGCAACTAATGAAAAACTGTTTTTT. The encoded protein is CASSPNTATNEKLFF.